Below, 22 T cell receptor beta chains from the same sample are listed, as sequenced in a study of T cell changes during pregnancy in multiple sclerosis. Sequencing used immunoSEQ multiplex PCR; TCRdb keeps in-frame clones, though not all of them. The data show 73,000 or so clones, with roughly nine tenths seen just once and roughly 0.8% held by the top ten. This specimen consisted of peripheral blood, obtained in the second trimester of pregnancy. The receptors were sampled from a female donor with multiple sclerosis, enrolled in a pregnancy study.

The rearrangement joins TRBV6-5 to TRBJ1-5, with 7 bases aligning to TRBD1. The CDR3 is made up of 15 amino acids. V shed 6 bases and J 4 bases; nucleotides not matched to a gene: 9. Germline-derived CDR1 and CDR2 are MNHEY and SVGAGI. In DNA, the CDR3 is TGTGCCAGCAGGCCAGACAGGGCTTGGAATCAGCCCCAGCATTTT. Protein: CASRPDRAWNQPQHF.

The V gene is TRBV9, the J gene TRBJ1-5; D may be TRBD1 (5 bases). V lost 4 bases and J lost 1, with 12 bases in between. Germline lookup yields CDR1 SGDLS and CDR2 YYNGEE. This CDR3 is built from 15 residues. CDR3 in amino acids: CASSPGDRSNQPQHF. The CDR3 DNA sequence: TGTGCCAGCAGCCCGGGAGACAGAAGCAATCAGCCCCAGCATTTT.

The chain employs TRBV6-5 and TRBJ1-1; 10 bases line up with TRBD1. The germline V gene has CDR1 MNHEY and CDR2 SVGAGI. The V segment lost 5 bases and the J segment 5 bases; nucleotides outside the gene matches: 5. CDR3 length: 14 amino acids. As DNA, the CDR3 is TGTGCCAGCAGTCCCCGACAGGGGGCGACTGAAGCTTTCTTT. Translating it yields CASSPRQGATEAFF.

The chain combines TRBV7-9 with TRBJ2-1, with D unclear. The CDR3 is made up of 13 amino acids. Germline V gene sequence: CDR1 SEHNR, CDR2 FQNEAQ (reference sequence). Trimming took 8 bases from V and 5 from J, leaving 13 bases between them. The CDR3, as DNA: TGTGCCAGCGGCCCAGGCCAGAACAATGAGCAGTTCTTC. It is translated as CASGPGQNNEQFF.

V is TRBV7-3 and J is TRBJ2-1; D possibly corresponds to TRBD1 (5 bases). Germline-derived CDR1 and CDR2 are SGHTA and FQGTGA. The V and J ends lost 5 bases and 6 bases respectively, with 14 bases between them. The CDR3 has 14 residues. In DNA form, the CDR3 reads TGTGCCAGCAGCCCCGGTGGGGCCCTCAATGAGCAGTTCTTC. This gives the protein CASSPGGALNEQFF.

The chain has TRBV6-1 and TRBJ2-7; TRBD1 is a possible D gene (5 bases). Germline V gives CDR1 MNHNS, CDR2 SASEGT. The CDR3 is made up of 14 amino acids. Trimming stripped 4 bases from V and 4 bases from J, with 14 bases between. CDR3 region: CASSVGELGYEQYF. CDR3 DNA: TGTGCCAGCAGTGTAGGGGAATTGGGGTACGAGCAGTACTTC.

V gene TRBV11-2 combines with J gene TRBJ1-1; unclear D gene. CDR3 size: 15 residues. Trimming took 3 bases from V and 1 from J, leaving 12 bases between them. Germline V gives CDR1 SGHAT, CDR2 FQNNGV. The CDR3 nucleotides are TGTGCCAGCAGCTTGGGCCCGGTGGGGAACACTGAAGCTTTCTTT. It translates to CASSLGPVGNTEAFF. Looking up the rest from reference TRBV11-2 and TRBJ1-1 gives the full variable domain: EAGVAQSPRYKIIEKRQSVAFWCNPISGHATLYWYQQILGQGPKLLIQFQNNGVVDDSQLPKDRFSAERLKGVDSTLKIQPAKLEDSAVYLCASSLGPVGNTEAFFGQGTRLTVV.

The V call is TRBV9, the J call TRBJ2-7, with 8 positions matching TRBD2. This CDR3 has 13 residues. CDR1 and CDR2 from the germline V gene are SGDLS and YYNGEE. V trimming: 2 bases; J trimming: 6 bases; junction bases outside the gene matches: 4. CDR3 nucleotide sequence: TGTGCCAGCAGCGTTAGCGGGGAGGGCGAGCAGTACTTC. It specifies CASSVSGEGEQYF. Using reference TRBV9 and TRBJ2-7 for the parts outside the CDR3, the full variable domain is DSGVTQTPKHLITATGQRVTLRCSPRSGDLSVYWYQQSLDQGLQFLIQYYNGEERAKGNILERFSAQQFPDLHSELNLSSLELGDSALYFCASSVSGEGEQYFGPGTRLTVT.

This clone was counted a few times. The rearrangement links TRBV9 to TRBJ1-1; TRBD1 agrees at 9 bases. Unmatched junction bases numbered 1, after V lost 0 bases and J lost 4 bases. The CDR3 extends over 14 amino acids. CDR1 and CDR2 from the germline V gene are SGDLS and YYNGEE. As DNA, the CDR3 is TGTGCCAGCAGCGTAGGGGGACAGGGCACTGAAGCTTTCTTT. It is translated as CASSVGGQGTEAFF. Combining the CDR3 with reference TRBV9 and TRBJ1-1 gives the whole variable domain DSGVTQTPKHLITATGQRVTLRCSPRSGDLSVYWYQQSLDQGLQFLIQYYNGEERAKGNILERFSAQQFPDLHSELNLSSLELGDSALYFCASSVGGQGTEAFFGQGTRLTVV.

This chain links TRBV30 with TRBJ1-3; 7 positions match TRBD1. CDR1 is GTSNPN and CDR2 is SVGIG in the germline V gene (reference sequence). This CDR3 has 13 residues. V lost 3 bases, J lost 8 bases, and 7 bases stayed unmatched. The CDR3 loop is CAWSLQGIDTIYF. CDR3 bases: TGTGCCTGGAGCCTACAGGGGATCGACACCATATATTTT.

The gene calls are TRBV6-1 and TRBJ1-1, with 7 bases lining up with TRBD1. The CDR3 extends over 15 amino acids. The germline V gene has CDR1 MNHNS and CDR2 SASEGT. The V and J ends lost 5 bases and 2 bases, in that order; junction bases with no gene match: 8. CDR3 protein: CASSPEGGANTEAFF. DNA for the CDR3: TGTGCCAGCAGTCCGGAAGGGGGCGCTAACACTGAAGCTTTCTTT.

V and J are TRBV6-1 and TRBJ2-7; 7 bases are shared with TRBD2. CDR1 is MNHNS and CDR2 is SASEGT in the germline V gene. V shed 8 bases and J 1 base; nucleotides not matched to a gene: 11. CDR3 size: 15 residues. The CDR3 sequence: CASFFPSSGSYEQYF. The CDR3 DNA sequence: TGTGCCAGCTTCTTTCCCTCTAGCGGTTCCTACGAGCAGTACTTC.

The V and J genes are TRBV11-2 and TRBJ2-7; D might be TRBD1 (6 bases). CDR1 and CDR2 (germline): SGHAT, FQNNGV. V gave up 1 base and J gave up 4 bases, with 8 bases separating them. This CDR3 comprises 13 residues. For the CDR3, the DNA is TGTGCCAGCAGCTTAGGAACAGGGTACGAGCAGTACTTC. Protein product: CASSLGTGYEQYF. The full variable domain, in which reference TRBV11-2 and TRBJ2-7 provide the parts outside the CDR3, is EAGVAQSPRYKIIEKRQSVAFWCNPISGHATLYWYQQILGQGPKLLIQFQNNGVVDDSQLPKDRFSAERLKGVDSTLKIQPAKLEDSAVYLCASSLGTGYEQYFGPGTRLTVT.

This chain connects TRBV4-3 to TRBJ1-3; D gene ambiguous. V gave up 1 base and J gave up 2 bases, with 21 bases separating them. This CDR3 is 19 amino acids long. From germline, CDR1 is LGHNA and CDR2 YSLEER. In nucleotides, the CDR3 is TGCGCCAGCAGCCAAGTCTTAAGTATAGGATTTGGGCCTGGAAACACCATATATTTT. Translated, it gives CASSQVLSIGFGPGNTIYF.

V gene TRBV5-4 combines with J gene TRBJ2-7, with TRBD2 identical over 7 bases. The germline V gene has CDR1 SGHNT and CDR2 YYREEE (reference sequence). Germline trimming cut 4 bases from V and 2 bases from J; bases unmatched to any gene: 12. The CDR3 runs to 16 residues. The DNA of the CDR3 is TGTGCCAGCAGCGGGGGATGGGCGGGGGTTACCTACGAGCAGTACTTC. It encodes CASSGGWAGVTYEQYF.

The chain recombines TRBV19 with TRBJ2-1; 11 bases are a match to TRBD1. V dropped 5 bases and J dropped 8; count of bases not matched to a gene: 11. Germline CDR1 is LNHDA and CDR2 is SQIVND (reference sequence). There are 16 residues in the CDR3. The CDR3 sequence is CASSGGGTGGRDEQFF. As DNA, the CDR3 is TGTGCCAGTAGTGGGGGAGGGACAGGGGGGAGAGATGAGCAGTTCTTC.

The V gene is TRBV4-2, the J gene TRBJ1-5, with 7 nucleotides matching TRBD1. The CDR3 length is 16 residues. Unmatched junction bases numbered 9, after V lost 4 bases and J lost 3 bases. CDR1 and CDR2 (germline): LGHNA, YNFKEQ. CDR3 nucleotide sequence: TGTGCCAGCAGCCCTGACAGGGAAACCCCCAATCAGCCCCAGCATTTT. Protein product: CASSPDRETPNQPQHF.

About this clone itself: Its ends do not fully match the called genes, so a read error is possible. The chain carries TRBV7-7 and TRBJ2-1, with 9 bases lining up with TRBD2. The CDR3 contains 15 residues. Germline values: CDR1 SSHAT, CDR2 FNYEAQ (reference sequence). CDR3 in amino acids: CASSLRGGGANEQFF. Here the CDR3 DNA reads TGTGCTAGCAGCTTAAGGGGCGGGGGGGCAAATGAGCAGTTCTTC.

The CDR3 DNA sequence: TGTGCCAGCAGCCGGGCTATCGGGGAGCTGTTTTTT. Translated: CASSRAIGELFF. This chain joins TRBV4-2 and TRBJ2-2; D not certain. Germline V CDR1 and CDR2: LGHNA, YNFKEQ. Deletions cut 4 bases from V and 7 bases from J, with 7 bases between. CDR3 length: 12 amino acids.

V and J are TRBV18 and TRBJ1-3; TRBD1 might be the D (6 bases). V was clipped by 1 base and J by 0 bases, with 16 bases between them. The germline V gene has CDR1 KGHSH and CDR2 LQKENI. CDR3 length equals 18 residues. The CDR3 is CASSPHAPDSYSGNTIYF. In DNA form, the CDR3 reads TGTGCCAGCTCACCACATGCCCCGGACAGCTACTCTGGAAACACCATATATTTT.

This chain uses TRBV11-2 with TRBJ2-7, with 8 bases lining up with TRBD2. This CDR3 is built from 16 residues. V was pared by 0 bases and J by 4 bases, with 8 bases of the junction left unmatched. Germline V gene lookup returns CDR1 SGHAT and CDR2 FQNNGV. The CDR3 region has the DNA TGTGCCAGCAGCTTAGATCGGGGGACTAGTCTTTACGAGCAGTACTTC. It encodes CASSLDRGTSLYEQYF.

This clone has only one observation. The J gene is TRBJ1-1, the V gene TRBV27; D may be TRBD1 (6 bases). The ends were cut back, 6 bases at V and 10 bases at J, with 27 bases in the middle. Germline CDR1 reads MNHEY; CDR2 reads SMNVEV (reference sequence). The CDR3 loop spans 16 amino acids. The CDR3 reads CASSPWLQGSSGGAFF. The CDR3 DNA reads TGTGCCAGCAGCCCATGGTTACAGGGAAGTTCTGGAGGAGCTTTCTTT.